These 10 T cell receptor beta chains were all obtained from the same sample, sequenced in a study of cytomegalovirus exposure and HLA in healthy donors. In the PCR, 60 Vbeta and 13 Jbeta primers were used. Profiled with immunoSEQ multiplex PCR; TCRdb holds only in-frame clones, not every one. The sample has about 130,000 clones; nearly 80% are singletons. The sample consisted of PBMCs. The receptors were gathered from a man aged 25 to 40 in good health and CMV-seronegative.

About this clone itself: An end of the junction differs from the germline gene, which may be a read error. This chain joins TRBV4-2 and TRBJ2-7; TRBD2 matches 7 bases. The CDR3 extends over 18 amino acids. CDR1 LGHNA and CDR2 YNFKEQ come from the germline V gene. The CDR3: CASSRWGVSGGSPYERYF. The CDR3 region has the DNA TGTGCCAGCAGCCGGTGGGGGGTTTCGGGCGGGAGTCCATACGAGCGGTACTTC.

In its sample, this clone was seen a few times. The rearrangement joins TRBV10-3 to TRBJ1-2, with 7 bases that match TRBD1. The CDR3 has 13 residues. V shed 7 bases and J 4 bases; nucleotides not matched to a gene: 6. Germline CDR1 ENHRY, CDR2 SYGVKD. CDR3 loop: CAITGQAGYGYTF. CDR3 DNA sequence: TGTGCCATCACCGGACAGGCGGGCTATGGCTACACCTTC.

This chain links TRBV2 with TRBJ1-1; D remains unclear. Germline CDR1 SNHLY, CDR2 FYNNEI. Trimming left V 6 bases short and J 6 bases short, with 5 bases between. The CDR3 spans 10 residues. CDR3 in DNA: TGTGCCAGCAGATCGGCTGAAGCTTTCTTT. As protein: CASRSAEAFF. Supplemented by reference TRBV2 and TRBJ1-1, the full variable domain reads EPEVTQTPSHQVTQMGQEVILRCVPISNHLYFYWYRQILGQKVEFLVSFYNNEISEKSEIFDDQFSVERPDGSNFTLKIRSTKLEDSAMYFCASRSAEAFFGQGTRLTVV.

The rearrangement joins TRBV28 to TRBJ2-7, with 7 bases aligning to TRBD2. The germline gives CDR1 MDHEN, CDR2 SYDVKM. The CDR3 extends over 14 amino acids. The trim removed 5 bases at V and 7 bases at J, leaving 11 bases unmatched. In nucleotides, the CDR3 is TGTGCCAGCAGTGATGGAGCGGGAACGGGGGAGCAGTACTTC. Translation: CASSDGAGTGEQYF. The entire variable domain, with the rest obtained from reference TRBV28 and TRBJ2-7, is as follows: DVKVTQSSRYLVKRTGEKVFLECVQDMDHENMFWYRQDPGLGLRLIYFSYDVKMKEKGDIPEGYSVSREKKERFSLILESASTNQTSMYLCASSDGAGTGEQYFGPGTRLTVT.

V is TRBV5-1 and J is TRBJ2-3, with TRBD1 as a possible D gene (6 bases). This CDR3 has 14 amino acids. Per germline, CDR1 SGHRS and CDR2 YFSETQ. V lost 4 bases and J lost 0, with 9 bases in between. The DNA of the CDR3 is TGCGCCAGCAGCAAACAGGGAAGCACAGATACGCAGTATTTT. It yields the protein CASSKQGSTDTQYF. Based on the CDR3 plus reference TRBV5-1 and TRBJ2-3, the full variable domain is KAGVTQTPRYLIKTRGQQVTLSCSPISGHRSVSWYQQTPGQGLQFLFEYFSETQRNKGNFPGRFSGRQFSNSRSEMNVSTLELGDSALYLCASSKQGSTDTQYFGPGTRLTVL.

The chain carries TRBV5-6 and TRBJ2-7; 8 bases align to TRBD1. Germline values: CDR1 SGHDT, CDR2 YYEEEE. This CDR3 comprises 15 residues. J lost 9 bases, V lost 0 bases, and 11 bases had no gene match. DNA of the CDR3: TGTGCCAGCAGCTTGGAGCCAGGGGGCGTCGATGGGCAGTACTTC. Protein sequence: CASSLEPGGVDGQYF.

The table lists this clone with a few counts. The chain has TRBV5-1 and TRBJ2-4, with TRBD2 as a possible D gene (6 bases). CDR1 SGHRS and CDR2 YFSETQ come from the germline V gene. Trimming cost V 1 base and J 8 bases, with 13 bases left between them. The CDR3 runs 14 residues. As DNA, the CDR3 is TGCGCCAGCAGCTTGACCTCAGAGCGGGACATTCAGTACTTC. Encoded protein: CASSLTSERDIQYF.

The chain carries TRBV28 and TRBJ2-7; 11 positions match TRBD1. The CDR3 is made up of 15 amino acids. Germline V gene sequence: CDR1 MDHEN, CDR2 SYDVKM. Trimming removed 4 bases from V and 2 bases from J; junction bases left unmatched: 4. The CDR3 coding sequence is TGTGCCAGCAGTTCCCCGGGACAGGGGGCCTACGAGCAGTACTTC. As protein: CASSSPGQGAYEQYF.

Only a few counts were recorded for this clone. V gene TRBV7-2 combines with J gene TRBJ2-1; D may be TRBD2 (6 bases). Germline assignment: CDR1 SGHTA and CDR2 FQGNSA. Trimming left V 4 bases short and J 9 bases short, with 22 bases between. The CDR3 length is 16 residues. CDR3 region: CASSSRGGTYPVEQFF. In DNA, the CDR3 is TGTGCCAGCAGCTCCCGTGGGGGGACCTACCCGGTTGAGCAGTTCTTC.

The CDR3 DNA reads TGTGCCACCAGCAGAGTAGGGGGGGGCGCTGGGGCCAACGTCCTGACTTTC. Its translation is CATSRVGGGAGANVLTF. This chain joins TRBV15 and TRBJ2-6; a weak D match, TRBD2 (7 bases). Germline V gene sequence: CDR1 LNHNV, CDR2 YYDKDF (reference sequence). V lost 1 base to trimming and J lost 2 bases, with 12 bases between them. This CDR3 comprises 17 residues.